Below, one T cell receptor beta chain is given with its context. This sample is drawn from a study of blood T cell repertoires in COVID-19. Which cohort a participant joined came from the clinical history participants gave. Germline CDR1 is LNHDA and CDR2 is SQIVND (reference sequence). V was clipped by 4 bases and J by 1 base, with 11 bases between them. The CDR3 consists of 15 residues. Using immunoSEQ multiplex PCR, the repertoire was profiled, and TCRdb retains in-frame clones only, with some absent. The sample records 230,000 or so clones, more than 75% being singletons. Specimen: PBMCs or T cells enriched from blood (not recorded which). This sequence originates from a woman in her forties or fifties who had been exposed to COVID-19. V gene TRBV19 combines with J gene TRBJ2-1, with a possible D match to TRBD2 (6 bases). The CDR3 DNA reads TGTGCCAGTAGTACCAGGACTAATTCCTACAATGAGCAGTTCTTC. Its translation is CASSTRTNSYNEQFF.